This entry is about one TCR beta chain. Original handling: Reference gene primer amplification gave estimated nucleated cell counts. The assay was immunoSEQ multiplex PCR, and TCRdb's table has in-frame clones only and misses some. The V and J calls and the clone size are those of that table, but D and trimming were determined from the DNA. The table shows about 230,000 clones, with approximately 90% occurring only once. The data stem from a study of blood T cell repertoires in COVID-19. At the level of the study: T cells, B-cell-depleted T cells, or PBMCs supplied cDNA or gDNA.

In germline, CDR1 is SEHNR, CDR2 FQNEAQ (reference sequence). The CDR3 is 16 amino acids. V was pared by 7 bases and J by 5 bases, with 8 bases of the junction left unmatched. This chain uses TRBV7-9 with TRBJ1-4; 12 bases align to TRBD1. Sample: peripheral blood. This receptor was obtained from a woman younger than 30 who had recovered from COVID-19. Here the CDR3 DNA reads TGTGCCAGCAACGGAGGGACAGGGGGCCGGAATGAAAAACTGTTTTTT. It translates to CASNGGTGGRNEKLFF.